These 22 T cell receptor beta chains share one sample of origin, sequenced in a study of patients and donors after allogeneic stem cell transplantation (dated by TCRdb to the early 2020s). The library was generated by RT-PCR. Instrument used: NextSeq 550. TCRdb cleaned the public reads at Q25 with fastp, built clones with MiXCR and kept in-frame beta chains. Every entry covers one CDR3 protein and lists the most common genes and DNA from its rows. Recorded for this sample are hundreds of thousands of distinct CDR3 sequences; under 20% of them occurred a single time. 6% to 8% of the sample goes to the ten largest clones. Sequenced sample: blood, either unsorted or a sorted T cell fraction (not recorded which). These TCRs come from a human donor who was either an allogeneic HSCT recipient or a stem cell or donor lymphocyte infusion donor (not recorded which). It is not recorded whose cells these are; they may come from a transplant donor.

This clonotype occurred many times. The chain uses TRBV12-3 or TRBV12-4 and TRBJ2-5, with TRBD1 as a possible D gene (6 bases). The CDR3 spans 12 residues. V was trimmed by 5 bases and J by 3 bases, leaving 7 bases between them. For the CDR3, the DNA is TGTGCCAGCAGTCACAGGGAAGAGACCCAGTACTTC. This gives the protein CASSHREETQYF.

This clonotype was picked up many times. V and J are TRBV9 and TRBJ2-3, with D perhaps TRBD2 (6 bases). The CDR3 extends over 15 amino acids. The V gene lost 6 bases and the J gene lost 0 bases, with 14 bases spanning the gap. Germline values: CDR1 SGDLS, CDR2 YYNGEE. The CDR3 DNA is TGTGCCAGCACCCCAGGGCGGGGTAGCACAGATACGCAGTATTTT. This gives the protein CASTPGRGSTDTQYF.

The genes are TRBV25-1 and TRBJ1-3; D remains ambiguous. Trimming took off 2 bases at V and 5 bases at J, with 7 bases between the two ends. The germline gives CDR1 MGHDK, CDR2 SYGVNS. This CDR3 has 13 amino acids. CDR3 nucleotide sequence: TGTGCCAGCAGTGAACCAGCGCGAAACACCATATATTTT. It yields the protein CASSEPARNTIYF.

This clonotype was seen a handful of times. The genes are TRBV11-2 and TRBJ1-1; D unresolved. Germline CDR1 reads SGHAT; CDR2 reads FQNNGV. The CDR3 has 14 residues. V lost 5 bases to trimming and J lost 0 bases, with 10 bases between them. CDR3: CASSPVFLNTEAFF. The CDR3 nucleotides are TGTGCCAGCAGCCCGGTTTTCCTGAACACTGAAGCTTTCTTT.

The chain recombines TRBV20-1 with TRBJ2-3; D remains unclear. The CDR3 covers 11 residues. Looked up from germline, CDR1 is DFQATT and CDR2 is SNEGSKA (reference sequence). Trimming cost V 6 bases and J 6 bases, with 10 bases left between them. DNA of the CDR3: TGCAGTGCCCCCCGGCCCGATACGCAGTATTTT. It is translated as CSAPRPDTQYF.

Of note for this clonotype: A much larger clone lies one base from this, so it may be a read error. The chain employs TRBV12-3 or TRBV12-4 and TRBJ2-7, with TRBD1 as a possible D gene (5 bases). Trimming took off 4 bases at V and 8 bases at J, with 18 bases between the two ends. The CDR3 length is 14 residues. Here the CDR3 reads CASSSRGRTSKQYF. The DNA for the CDR3 is TGTGCCAGCAGTTCAAGGGGCAGGACGTCCAAGCAGTACTTC.

This clonotype was detected only a few times. The V call is TRBV5-4, the J call TRBJ1-1, with D perhaps matching TRBD1 (6 bases). V lost 4 bases and J 11 bases, leaving 21 bases between the germline ends. Germline assignment: CDR1 SGHNT and CDR2 YYREEE (reference sequence). The CDR3 is 14 amino acids. The CDR3 DNA follows: TGTGCCAGCAGCCTTGGGGGGGCGCGGAGAGGCGCTTTCTTT. Protein product: CASSLGGARRGAFF.

The chain couples TRBV7-2 to TRBJ2-7, with D tentatively TRBD2 (6 bases). Germline CDR1 and CDR2: SGHTA and FQGNSA. The CDR3 spans 16 residues. The ends were cut back, 1 base at V and 3 bases at J, with 16 bases in the middle. The CDR3 loop is CASSLEGGGASYEQYF. In DNA, the CDR3 is TGTGCCAGCAGCTTAGAGGGTGGCGGGGCGAGCTACGAGCAGTACTTC.

This clonotype was detected only a few times. V gene TRBV1 combines with J gene TRBJ1-2; the table's D call, TRBD1, was not checked against the DNA. TRBV1 is described as a pseudogene. The CDR3 covers 15 residues. Written as DNA, the CDR3 is TGCACCAGCAGCCAACAAGGGGTGCCCCTCTATGGCTACACCTTC. This translates into CTSSQQGVPLYGYTF.

The chain carries TRBV29-1 and TRBJ2-7, with a possible D match to TRBD2 (5 bases). CDR3 size: 11 residues. CDR1 is SQVTM and CDR2 is ANQGSEA in the germline V gene. The V end was cut by 7 bases, the J end by 3 bases, with 10 bases between. The CDR3 DNA reads as TGCAGCGGCCGGACTGGCTACGAGCAGTACTTC. It translates to CSGRTGYEQYF.

This clonotype was counted only a few times. This chain uses TRBV5-1 with TRBJ2-7; D possibly corresponds to TRBD2 (5 bases). CDR3 length equals 13 residues. Germline loops: CDR1 SGHRS, CDR2 YFSETQ. The V end lost 2 bases, the J end lost 4 bases, and 10 bases lay between the germline ends. The CDR3 DNA reads as TGCGCCAGCAGCTTAACGGAGCGGTACGAGCAGTACTTC. Amino acids: CASSLTERYEQYF.

This clonotype has only one observation. The chain combines TRBV30 with TRBJ2-3; 10 bases agree with TRBD2. There are 13 residues in the CDR3. Germline V gives CDR1 GTSNPN, CDR2 SVGIG (reference sequence). The trim removed 0 bases at V and 15 bases at J, leaving 9 bases unmatched. The CDR3 region is CAWSVLGLAESYF. The CDR3 DNA reads as TGTGCCTGGAGTGTACTAGGACTAGCGGAAAGTTATTTT.

CDR3 in DNA: TGTGCCTGGAGCCCCTTTGGAGGGGTCCTATCCTACGAGCAGTACTTC. It codes for CAWSPFGGVLSYEQYF. The genes are TRBV30 and TRBJ2-7; perhaps TRBD2 as D (6 bases). V lost 3 bases, J lost 1 base, and 19 bases lay in between. CDR3 length: 16 residues. Germline values: CDR1 GTSNPN, CDR2 SVGIG (reference sequence).

V is TRBV19 and J is TRBJ1-1, with D unclear. Germline CDR1 and CDR2: LNHDA and SQIVND (reference sequence). Trimming removed 7 bases at V and 1 base at J, with 13 bases between. The CDR3 has 14 residues. The CDR3 sequence is CASTPYGPNTEAFF. The CDR3 nucleotides read TGTGCCAGTACCCCGTATGGGCCGAACACTGAAGCTTTCTTT. The full variable domain, completed using reference TRBV19 and TRBJ1-1, is DGGITQSPKYLFRKEGQNVTLSCEQNLNHDAMYWYRQDPGQGLRLIYYSQIVNDFQKGDIAEGYSVSREKKESFPLTVTSAQKNPTAFYLCASTPYGPNTEAFFGQGTRLTVV.

This clonotype has more than one count but fewer than ten. V usage is TRBV4-1 and J usage is TRBJ2-2, with 7 bases aligning to TRBD2. The CDR3 runs 16 residues. V lost 1 base to trimming and J lost 6 bases; unmatched junction nucleotides: 8. Germline V CDR1 and CDR2: MGHRA, YSYEKL. CDR3 amino acids: CASSQAGLAAPGELFF. The CDR3, as DNA: TGCGCCAGCAGCCAAGCAGGGCTAGCGGCCCCCGGGGAGCTGTTTTTT.

This clonotype was detected only a few times. The chain uses TRBV29-1 and TRBJ2-7, with D perhaps TRBD1 (6 bases). Germline values: CDR1 SQVTM, CDR2 ANQGSEA. V was cut by 4 bases and J by 5 bases, with 9 bases left in between. CDR3 length: 11 residues. CDR3 amino acids: CSVAQGDEQYF. DNA of the CDR3: TGCAGCGTTGCACAGGGTGACGAGCAGTACTTC.

The chain uses TRBV20-1 and TRBJ2-5; possible D gene TRBD2, 7 bases. Germline CDR1 is DFQATT and CDR2 is SNEGSKA (reference sequence). This CDR3 is built from 16 residues. Trimming pared 5 bases from V and 5 bases from J, leaving 24 bases between. CDR3 amino acids: CSAPSEGGGLEETQYF. The CDR3 DNA reads as TGCAGTGCTCCATCCGAGGGGGGGGGCTTAGAGGAGACCCAGTACTTC.

This clonotype was picked up a small number of times. This chain connects TRBV7-8 to TRBJ2-1; TRBD1 might be the D (6 bases). CDR1 and CDR2 (germline): SGHVS, FQNEAQ. V was shortened by 5 bases and J by 0 bases, with 14 bases between the two germline ends. The CDR3 loop spans 16 amino acids. This CDR3 is CASSPLQGVSYNEQFF. CDR3 DNA sequence: TGTGCCAGCAGCCCGTTACAGGGTGTCTCCTACAATGAGCAGTTCTTC.

This chain joins TRBV15 and TRBJ1-2, with 9 bases lining up with TRBD1. This CDR3 region has 14 residues. Germline V gives CDR1 LNHNV, CDR2 YYDKDF (reference sequence). With 1 base clipped from V and 6 bases from J, the junction kept 3 bases outside the gene matches. The CDR3 DNA follows: TGTGCCACCAGCAGAGTACAGGGGGCTGATGGCTACACCTTC. Amino acids: CATSRVQGADGYTF.

This clonotype has just a few counts. The CDR3 here is CSANRVGDYGYTF. The CDR3 DNA reads TGCAGTGCTAACAGGGTGGGGGACTATGGCTACACCTTC. The chain combines TRBV20-1 with TRBJ1-2; D is perhaps TRBD1 (6 bases). Trimming took 4 bases from V and 3 from J, leaving 12 bases between them. Germline values: CDR1 DFQATT, CDR2 SNEGSKA (reference sequence). The CDR3 extends over 13 amino acids.

The chain uses TRBV27 and TRBJ2-3, with 7 bases identical to TRBD2. J gave up 8 bases and V 2 bases, and 13 bases lay outside the gene matches. The CDR3 contains 16 residues. Germline CDR1 and CDR2: MNHEY and SMNVEV (reference sequence). The DNA of the CDR3 is TGTGCCAGCAGTTTAAGGCAAGCGGGAAACGCAGTTACGCAGTATTTT. It encodes CASSLRQAGNAVTQYF.

This clonotype was counted only a few times. The V and J genes are TRBV20-1 and TRBJ2-7, with D possibly matching TRBD1 (5 bases). Germline lookup yields CDR1 DFQATT and CDR2 SNEGSKA (reference sequence). The CDR3 loop spans 15 amino acids. V was clipped by 0 bases and J by 3 bases, with 15 bases between them. The CDR3 DNA follows: TGCAGTGCTAGAGATCTCAAGGGGCTGCACTACGAGCAGTACTTC. Translated, it gives CSARDLKGLHYEQYF.